The clone carrying this T cell receptor beta chain occurred many times. As yet, its antigen is unknown. The record originates from a study of T cell repertoires in cytomegalovirus infection. On the study more broadly: Public TCR beta signatures provided an indication of both CMV infection and a matching HLA type. Study-level findings and limits: In two of eight donors, the top clonotype was HLA-C-restricted CMV-specific. Totalled public TCR beta family frequency picked out people who carried CMV plus the relevant HLA.

Unmatched junction bases numbered 8, after V lost 1 base and J lost 4 bases. This CDR3 contains 16 residues. Germline V gives CDR1 SEHNR, CDR2 FQNEAQ (reference sequence). One entry per CDR3 protein results from TCRdb running MiXCR on the reads. Of 400,000 to 550,000 distinct CDR3 sequences in the sample, approximately 10% were seen once. The TCR was taken from a human donor in good health (CMV status not recorded). Some clones in this sample may be carry-over from other donors' samples. The sequencing input was PBMCs. The rearrangement uses TRBV7-9 and TRBJ2-7, with TRBD1 identical over 9 bases. In DNA, the CDR3 is TGTGCCAGCAGCTTAGTCTCGGGACAGGGCCCGTACGAGCAGTACTTC. It encodes CASSLVSGQGPYEQYF.